This T cell receptor beta chain was captured by sequencing in a study of blood T cell repertoires in COVID-19. Study in general: In each case, the material was cDNA or gDNA derived from T cells, B-cell-depleted T cells, or PBMCs.

Germline CDR1 is LNHNV and CDR2 is YYDKDF (reference sequence). V trimming: 1 base; J trimming: 3 bases; junction bases outside the gene matches: 2. There are 14 residues in the CDR3. The participants were between about 18 and 90 years old and came from some 23 US areas. Participants' reported clinical history set cohort assignment. TCRdb's copy holds only in-frame clones and misses some; the assay was immunoSEQ multiplex PCR. The sample consists of about 320,000 clones, approximately 90% of them appearing once. This TCR derives from a woman under 40 who had been exposed to COVID-19. The chain has TRBV15 and TRBJ1-1; 7 positions match TRBD1. Sequences were obtained from PBMCs or T cells enriched from blood (not recorded which). The CDR3 sequence: CATSRGDSYTEAFF. The CDR3 region has the DNA TGTGCCACCAGCAGAGGGGACAGTTACACTGAAGCTTTCTTT. Together with reference TRBV15 and TRBJ1-1, the CDR3 gives the full variable domain: DAMVIQNPRYQVTQFGKPVTLSCSQTLNHNVMYWYQQKSSQAPKLLFHYYDKDFNNEADTPDNFQSRRPNTSFCFLDIRSPGLGDTAMYLCATSRGDSYTEAFFGQGTRLTVV.